These 17 T cell receptor beta chains came from one sample sequenced in a study of T cell responses to AZD1222 COVID-19 vaccine. Sequencing was performed with immunoSEQ multiplex PCR; in TCRdb, only in-frame clones are kept and a portion is missing. Of under 70,000 clones listed, 89% are singletons. Sequencing used peripheral blood, obtained 28 days after the second AZD1222 dose. Source of these receptors: an adult who received the AZD1222 COVID-19 vaccine.

This clone was picked up one time. The chain joins TRBV2 to TRBJ1-2, with TRBD1 identical over 8 bases. Germline V gene lookup returns CDR1 SNHLY and CDR2 FYNNEI. V trimming: 5 bases; J trimming: 8 bases; junction bases outside the gene matches: 10. CDR3 length equals 14 residues. CDR3 residues: CASSQRTGRQGYTF. The CDR3 DNA sequence: TGTGCCAGCAGTCAAAGGACAGGGCGACAAGGCTACACCTTC.

The chain combines TRBV11-2 with TRBJ2-1, with a weak D call TRBD2 (6 bases). CDR1 and CDR2 (germline): SGHAT, FQNNGV. V lost 3 bases and J lost 5, with 11 bases in between. This CDR3 comprises 14 residues. CDR3 DNA: TGTGCCAGCAGCTTCGGGGGAGCCAACAATGAGCAGTTCTTC. Translated, it gives CASSFGGANNEQFF.

The chain carries TRBV7-9 and TRBJ1-2, with D unclear. CDR1 and CDR2 from the germline V gene are SEHNR and FQNEAQ (reference sequence). This CDR3 region has 14 residues. The germline V and J ends were trimmed by 5 bases and 3 bases, with 13 bases remaining between them. This CDR3 is CASSQSEGYYGYTF. CDR3 nucleotide sequence: TGTGCCAGCAGCCAGTCGGAAGGCTACTATGGCTACACCTTC.

This chain connects TRBV29-1 to TRBJ1-1; D may be TRBD1 (5 bases). Between the trimmed V and J ends, which lost 6 bases and 3 bases, there was a span of 8 bases. The CDR3 sequence is 11 residues long. Germline CDR1 is SQVTM and CDR2 is ANQGSEA. The CDR3, as DNA: TGCAGCGTATACAGGTACACTGAAGCTTTCTTT. This translates into CSVYRYTEAFF.

This chain's CDR3 is CASSDRQGRNSPLHF. Here the CDR3 DNA reads TGTGCCAGCAGCGACAGACAGGGGAGGAATTCACCCCTCCACTTT. The chain has TRBV9 and TRBJ1-6; 8 positions match TRBD1. The CDR3 is 15 amino acids. The germline V gene has CDR1 SGDLS and CDR2 YYNGEE. Trimming took 3 bases from V and 7 from J; bases not matched to a gene: 6.

J is TRBJ2-1 and V is TRBV2, with 11 nucleotides matching TRBD2. The CDR3 covers 18 residues. The germline CDR1 and CDR2 sequences are SNHLY and FYNNEI. V gave up 5 bases and J gave up 0 bases; unmatched junction bases: 9. CDR3 in DNA: TGTGCCAGCAGTCGGCTAGCGGGAGGCCCGAGCTCCTACAATGAGCAGTTCTTC. Translated: CASSRLAGGPSSYNEQFF.

The chain links TRBV27 to TRBJ1-2, with 8 bases identical to TRBD1. V was clipped by 5 bases and J by 4 bases; unmatched bases: 0. There are 12 residues in the CDR3. Looked up from germline, CDR1 is MNHEY and CDR2 is SMNVEV (reference sequence). CDR3 DNA: TGTGCCAGCAGTGACAGGGGCTATGGCTACACCTTC. Protein product: CASSDRGYGYTF.

The chain employs TRBV18 and TRBJ1-2; weak D call: TRBD1 (6 bases). CDR1 and CDR2 (germline): KGHSH, LQKENI. There are 13 residues in the CDR3. V shed 5 bases and J shed 2 bases, with 9 bases lying between them. CDR3 bases: TGTGCCAGCTCAGCTACAGGGAACTATGGCTACACCTTC. Residues: CASSATGNYGYTF.

J is TRBJ2-3 and V is TRBV6-5; TRBD2 matches 7 bases. The CDR3 extends over 15 amino acids. CDR1 and CDR2 (germline): MNHEY, SVGAGI. V gave up 6 bases and J gave up 2 bases; unmatched junction bases: 8. CDR3 DNA: TGTGCCAGCAGCGAGGACCTAGCGGTCACAGATACGCAGTATTTT. It is translated as CASSEDLAVTDTQYF.

This chain connects TRBV7-9 to TRBJ1-1; D gene ambiguous. Trimming removed 5 bases from V and 8 bases from J, with 12 bases in between. The CDR3 extends over 12 amino acids. Germline values: CDR1 SEHNR, CDR2 FQNEAQ (reference sequence). In nucleotides, the CDR3 is TGTGCCAGCAGCATGTCGAAAGGGGAAGCTTTCTTT. The encoded protein is CASSMSKGEAFF.

This chain joins TRBV3-1 (or the pseudogene TRBV3-2) and TRBJ2-7, with TRBD2 matching 12 bases. Losses at the gene ends were 2 bases for V and 6 bases for J; bases not matched to a gene: 5. The germline CDR1 and CDR2 sequences are LGHDT and YNNKEL (reference sequence). The CDR3 contains 15 residues. CDR3 loop: CASSQMPSGRGEQYF. The CDR3 DNA follows: TGTGCCAGCAGCCAAATGCCTAGCGGGAGGGGCGAGCAGTACTTC.

The chain uses TRBV6-5 and TRBJ2-7; TRBD1 is a possible D gene (7 bases). CDR1 is MNHEY, CDR2 SVGAGI, per germline. This CDR3 comprises 14 residues. V was pared by 4 bases and J by 2 bases, with 12 bases between. The CDR3 is CASSWAGQPYEQYF. DNA of the CDR3: TGTGCCAGCAGTTGGGCGGGACAGCCCTACGAGCAGTACTTC.

In its sample, this clone was seen once. The chain joins TRBV7-4 to TRBJ1-5, with D possibly matching TRBD1 (6 bases). Germline CDR1 reads SGHVT; CDR2 reads SQSDAQ. The CDR3 has 15 amino acids. Trimming pared 4 bases from V and 0 bases from J, leaving 10 bases between. The CDR3 protein is CASSSGTNSNQPQHF. The CDR3 DNA reads as TGTGCCAGCAGCTCCGGGACAAATAGCAATCAGCCCCAGCATTTT.

In regard to this clone: Other DNA sequences of this sample code for an identical CDR3. The V gene is TRBV18, the J gene TRBJ2-7, with 9 bases identical to TRBD2. The V gene end was trimmed by 0 bases and the J gene end by 3 bases; junction bases not matched to a gene: 3. The CDR3 extends over 15 amino acids. The germline V gene encodes CDR1 KGHSH and CDR2 LQKENI. CDR3: CASSPPGREGYEQYF. The CDR3 nucleotides read TGTGCCAGCTCACCACCCGGGCGGGAGGGCTACGAGCAGTACTTC. Variable domain in full (rest from reference TRBV18 and TRBJ2-7): NAGVMQNPRHLVRRRGQEARLRCSPMKGHSHVYWYRQLPEEGLKFMVYLQKENIIDESGMPKERFSAEFPKEGPSILRIQQVVRGDSAAYFCASSPPGREGYEQYFGPGTRLTVT.

This clone showed up just once. The chain is built from TRBV5-8 and TRBJ2-7, with 12 positions matching TRBD2. This CDR3 spans 15 amino acids. V dropped 4 bases and J dropped 7; count of bases not matched to a gene: 9. Germline V gene lookup returns CDR1 SGHTS and CDR2 YDEGEE. The CDR3 is CASSPGLAGFSEQYF. CDR3 sequence (DNA): TGTGCCAGCAGCCCCGGACTAGCGGGGTTTTCGGAGCAGTACTTC. Drawing the rest from reference TRBV5-8 and TRBJ2-7, the complete variable domain is EAGVTQSPTHLIKTRGQQATLRCSPISGHTSVYWYQQALGLGLQFLLWYDEGEERNRGNFPPRFSGRQFPNYSSELNVNALELEDSALYLCASSPGLAGFSEQYFGPGTRLTVT.

The chain recombines TRBV5-3 with TRBJ1-6; 12 bases are shared with TRBD1. TRBV5-3 is sorted into the ORF group, with uncertain function. J was trimmed by 4 bases and V by 3 bases; bases with no gene match: 17. The CDR3 loop spans 21 amino acids. CDR3 residues: CARSSIPGQGAMDRYNSPLHF. The CDR3 nucleotides read TGTGCCAGAAGCTCCATACCGGGACAGGGGGCAATGGATCGGTATAATTCACCCCTCCACTTT.

This clone was observed a handful of times. The chain joins TRBV6-2 or TRBV6-3 to TRBJ1-5; 7 nucleotides agree with TRBD1. V gave up 4 bases and J gave up 6 bases; unmatched junction bases: 9. The germline gives CDR1 MNHEY, CDR2 SVGEGT. The CDR3 covers 15 residues. The CDR3 protein is CASSFTQGFGQPQHF. Here the CDR3 DNA reads TGTGCCAGCAGTTTCACACAGGGGTTTGGTCAGCCCCAGCATTTT.